This T cell receptor (beta chain) was found in a study of Graves' ophthalmopathy and Graves' hyperthyroidism. Study details: Specimen type is peripheral blood, obtained at initial diagnosis before any treatment.

The germline CDR1 and CDR2 sequences are DFQATT and SNEGSKA (reference sequence). This CDR3 is 12 amino acids long. Trimming removed 5 bases at V and 6 bases at J, with 13 bases between. Someone took the PBMCs out of less than 11 ml of fresh peripheral blood. In its sample, this clonotype was seen many times. As yet, its antigen is unknown. Study observations and caveats: Most expanded clonotypes in thyroid above 0.001 frequency also showed up in blood.

The TCR beta CDR3 regions underwent amplification from RNA transcripts. HTBI primers were used in a first-round RT-PCR, which preceded a second-round multiplex PCR. TCRdb reprocessed the multiplex PCR reads with MiXCR, giving one entry per CDR3 protein. The data contain about 370,000 distinct CDR3 sequences, about 17% of them singletons. This receptor was obtained from a woman younger than 35 with Graves' ophthalmopathy. Sequenced input: peripheral blood. V is TRBV20-1 and J is TRBJ1-2, with D possibly TRBD1 on 6 matching bases. The CDR3 here is CSAPQGYNGYTF. The CDR3 DNA is TGCAGTGCTCCGCAGGGGTATAATGGCTACACCTTC.